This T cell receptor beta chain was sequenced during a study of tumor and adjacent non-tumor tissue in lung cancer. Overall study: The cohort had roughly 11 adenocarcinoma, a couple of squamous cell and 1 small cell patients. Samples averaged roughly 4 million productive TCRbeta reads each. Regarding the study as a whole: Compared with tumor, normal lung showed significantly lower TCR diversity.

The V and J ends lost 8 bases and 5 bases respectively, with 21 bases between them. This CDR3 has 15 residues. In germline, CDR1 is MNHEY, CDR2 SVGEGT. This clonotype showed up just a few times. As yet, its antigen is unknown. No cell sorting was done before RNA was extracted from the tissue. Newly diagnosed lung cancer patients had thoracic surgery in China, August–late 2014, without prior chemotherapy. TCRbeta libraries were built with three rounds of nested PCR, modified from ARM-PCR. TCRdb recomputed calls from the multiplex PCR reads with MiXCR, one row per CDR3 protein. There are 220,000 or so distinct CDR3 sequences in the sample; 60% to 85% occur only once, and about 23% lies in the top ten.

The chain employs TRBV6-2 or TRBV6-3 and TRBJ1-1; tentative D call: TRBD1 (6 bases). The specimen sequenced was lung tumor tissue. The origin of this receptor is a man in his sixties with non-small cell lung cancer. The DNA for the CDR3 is TGTGCCAGCTCCCCCCGGAACAGGGAGGGAACTGAAGCTTTCTTT. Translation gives CASSPRNREGTEAFF.